Below, one TCR beta chain is given with its context. What it recognizes is unknown. The sample is drawn from a study of cytotoxic CD8 clonotypes in ibrutinib-treated CLL. Whole-study findings and limits: Baseline clonality, above age-matched healthy donor levels, tracked circulating CD8+ T-cell counts.

The CDR3 consists of 15 residues. Germline trimming cut 1 base from V and 3 bases from J; bases unmatched to any gene: 6. The germline gives CDR1 SGHTA, CDR2 FQGNSA. Generated by immunoSEQ multiplex PCR, the TCRdb table keeps only in-frame clones and is missing some. The table lists approximately 330,000 clones, 80% of them singletons. This sequence joins TRBV7-2 and TRBJ2-7, with 7 bases identical to TRBD2. Material: PBMCs, obtained before ibrutinib treatment. The TCR sequence derives from a human donor with chronic lymphocytic leukemia. The CDR3 DNA follows: TGTGCCAGCAGCTTAGTTGCTAGCGGCCTCTACGAGCAGTACTTC. It yields the protein CASSLVASGLYEQYF.